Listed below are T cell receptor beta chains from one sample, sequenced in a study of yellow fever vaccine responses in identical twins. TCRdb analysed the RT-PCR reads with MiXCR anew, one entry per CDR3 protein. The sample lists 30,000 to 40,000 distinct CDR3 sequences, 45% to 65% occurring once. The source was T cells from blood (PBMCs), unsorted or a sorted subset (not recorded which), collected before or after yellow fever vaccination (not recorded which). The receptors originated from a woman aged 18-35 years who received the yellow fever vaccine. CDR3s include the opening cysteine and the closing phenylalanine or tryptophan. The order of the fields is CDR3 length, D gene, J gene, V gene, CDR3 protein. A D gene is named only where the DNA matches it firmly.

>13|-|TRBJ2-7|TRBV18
CASSPNRGGEQYF
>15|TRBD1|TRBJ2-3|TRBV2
CASRRQGVNTDTQYF
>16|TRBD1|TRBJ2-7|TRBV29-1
CSVETRDSVSSYEQYF
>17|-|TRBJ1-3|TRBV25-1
CASSSSFAGRSGNTIYF
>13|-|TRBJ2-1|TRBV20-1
CSASRGSYNEQFF
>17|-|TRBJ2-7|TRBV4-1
CASSQALDRGNSYEQYF
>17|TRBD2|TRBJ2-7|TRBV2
CASSERFSGRPVYEQYF
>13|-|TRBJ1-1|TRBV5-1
CASSSGQNTEAFF
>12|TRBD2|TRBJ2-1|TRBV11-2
CASSFTGLAEFF
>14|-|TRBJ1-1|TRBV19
CASSIGPTNTEAFF
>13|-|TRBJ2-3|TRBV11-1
CASSLWEADTQYF